The clone carrying this T cell receptor beta chain turned up a few times. Its target is not known. At baseline, cycle 4 day 1, and cycle 7 day 1, blood was sampled. The data were taken from a study of OX40 agonist ivuxolimab in advanced cancers. Study details: The dose-escalation cohort was roughly 84% male, with a mean age of around 60 years, ranging about 23 to 79. General study results and limits: Dosing at 0.1 to 3.0 mg/kg was accompanied by clonal expansion of CD4+ and CD8+ blood T cells by week 6.

CDR3 length: 16 amino acids. V gave up 0 bases and J gave up 1 base, with 13 bases separating them. Germline-derived CDR1 and CDR2 are SGHRS and YFSETQ. Sequencing used immunoSEQ multiplex PCR; TCRdb keeps in-frame clones, though not all of them. The sample contains over 40,000 clones, roughly 88% of which appear only once. The clonotype comes from an adult with an advanced solid tumor such as melanoma, head and neck, liver or kidney cancer. The material sequenced was CD4+ or CD8+ T cells sorted from blood, taken in a trial of the OX40 agonist ivuxolimab. The chain links TRBV5-1 to TRBJ2-5; D may be TRBD1 (6 bases). In DNA, the CDR3 is TGCGCCAGCAGCTTGGGGGGGCAGGGCGGCCAAGAGACCCAGTACTTC. Its translation: CASSLGGQGGQETQYF.